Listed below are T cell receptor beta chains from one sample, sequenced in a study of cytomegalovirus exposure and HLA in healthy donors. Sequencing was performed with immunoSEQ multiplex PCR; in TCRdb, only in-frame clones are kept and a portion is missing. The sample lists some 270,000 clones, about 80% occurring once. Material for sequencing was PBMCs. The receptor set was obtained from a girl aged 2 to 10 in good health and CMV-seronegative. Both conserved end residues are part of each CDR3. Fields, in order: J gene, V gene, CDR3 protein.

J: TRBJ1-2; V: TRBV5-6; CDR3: CASSLATQEHDYGYTF
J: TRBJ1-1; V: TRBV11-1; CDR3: CASSLQAVRNTEAFF
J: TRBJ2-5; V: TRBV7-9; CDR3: CASNHRTYQETQYF
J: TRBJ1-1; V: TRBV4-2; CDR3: CASSQVGDLGSNTEAFF
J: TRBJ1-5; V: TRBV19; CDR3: CASNTAPGQRNQPQHF
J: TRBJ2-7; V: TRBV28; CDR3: CASSLLSYEQYF
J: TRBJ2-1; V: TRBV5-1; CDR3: CASSLGGRGLLNEQFF
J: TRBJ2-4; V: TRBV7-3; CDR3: CASSLDGSASRIQYF
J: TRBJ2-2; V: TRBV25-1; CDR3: CASTAWGGSGELFF
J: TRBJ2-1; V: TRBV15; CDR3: CATSTIRTGGGWLGNEQFF
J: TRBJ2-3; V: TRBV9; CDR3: CASTVGGLAGPDTQYF
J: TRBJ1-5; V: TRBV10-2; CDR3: CASSDTGLEVAQHF
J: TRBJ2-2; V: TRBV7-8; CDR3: CASSTTGELFF
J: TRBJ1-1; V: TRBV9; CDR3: CASSVEPNSEAFF
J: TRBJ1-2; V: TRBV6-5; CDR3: CASSSGTGSFFYGYTF
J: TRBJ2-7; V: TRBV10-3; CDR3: CAISLGQGGYEQYF
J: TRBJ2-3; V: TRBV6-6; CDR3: CASEQGFSTDTQYF
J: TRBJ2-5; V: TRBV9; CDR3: CASSVDGREETQYF
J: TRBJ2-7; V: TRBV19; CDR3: CASSGLAGGEQYF
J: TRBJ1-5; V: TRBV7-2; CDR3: CASSLSPDSQPQHF